The entry that follows covers one T cell receptor (beta chain) sequence. Its antigen is unknown. The data are from a study of T cells in localized non-small cell lung cancer. Broader study findings: Adjacent lung was found to contain a median roughly 58 of the top 100 tumor clones. The study found T cell clonality highest in uninvolved adjacent lung, above tumor. Increased T cell density in blood showed an association with longer overall survival. Only one tumor region was sequenced, so heterogeneity remains possible.

Profiled with immunoSEQ multiplex PCR; TCRdb holds only in-frame clones, not every one. The sample shows roughly 58,000 clones, roughly four fifths of them seen only once. The sample consisted of PBMCs, taken before any cancer treatment. The receptor was derived from a man aged 40 to 69 with stage II lung adenocarcinoma.

The CDR3 is CASSGGQWPYGYTF. CDR3 sequence (DNA): TGTGCCAGCAGTGGGGGACAGTGGCCTTATGGCTACACCTTC. The V and J genes are TRBV28 and TRBJ1-2; TRBD1 matches at 7 bases. V was pared by 5 bases and J by 5 bases, with 8 bases of the junction left unmatched. The CDR3 is 14 residues long. The germline CDR1 and CDR2 sequences are MDHEN and SYDVKM.